The 17 T cell receptor beta chains presented below share a single source sample, sequenced in a study of blood T cell repertoires in COVID-19. Some clones are missing from TCRdb's copy, which holds only in-frame ones; the method was immunoSEQ multiplex PCR. The table shows 410,000 or so clones, with 80% to 90% occurring only once. Sequencing used peripheral blood. These receptors came from a woman aged 30 to 39 with active or convalescent COVID-19.

The V call is TRBV3-1 (or the pseudogene TRBV3-2), the J call TRBJ2-1; 7 nucleotides line up with TRBD2. The germline V gene encodes CDR1 LGHDT and CDR2 YNNKEL (reference sequence). This CDR3 is built from 16 residues. Trimming removed 1 base from V and 7 bases from J; junction bases left unmatched: 10. The chain's CDR3 is CASSQVFGGGSNEQFF. The CDR3 DNA reads as TGTGCCAGCAGCCAAGTTTTCGGCGGGGGATCTAATGAGCAGTTCTTC.

The gene calls are TRBV6-5 and TRBJ1-1; TRBD1 matches at 7 bases. V lost 2 bases, J lost 1 base, and 1 base stayed unmatched. This CDR3 is built from 14 residues. Germline CDR1 and CDR2: MNHEY and SVGAGI. The chain's CDR3 is CASSYGTANTEAFF. Here the CDR3 DNA reads TGTGCCAGCAGTTACGGGACAGCGAACACTGAAGCTTTCTTT.

This clone occurred once. This chain joins TRBV10-3 and TRBJ1-1; D remains ambiguous. Germline V gene sequence: CDR1 ENHRY, CDR2 SYGVKD. The CDR3 runs to 13 residues. V lost 10 bases to trimming and J lost 3 bases, with 15 bases between them. The CDR3 loop is CATRRAGDTEAFF. Here the CDR3 DNA reads TGTGCCACCCGGAGGGCCGGGGACACTGAAGCTTTCTTT.

The chain's CDR3 is CASSPQGEAEAFF. The DNA for the CDR3 is TGTGCCAGCAGCCCCCAGGGGGAGGCTGAAGCTTTCTTT. The chain joins TRBV7-9 to TRBJ1-1, with 7 positions matching TRBD1. The CDR3 spans 13 residues. Trimming at V came to 5 bases and at J to 6 bases, leaving 6 bases not matched to a gene. CDR1 SEHNR and CDR2 FQNEAQ come from the germline V gene (reference sequence).

The chain links TRBV7-2 to TRBJ2-5, with D uncertain. The V end lost 1 base, the J end lost 2 bases, and 8 bases lay between the germline ends. Germline lookup yields CDR1 SGHTA and CDR2 FQGNSA. This CDR3 is 14 amino acids long. This chain's CDR3 is CASSLGTEQETQYF. In nucleotides, the CDR3 is TGTGCCAGCAGCTTAGGTACAGAACAAGAGACCCAGTACTTC.

The chain has TRBV5-1 and TRBJ1-1; 9 nucleotides line up with TRBD1. CDR1 is SGHRS and CDR2 is YFSETQ in the germline V gene. The trim removed 4 bases at V and 8 bases at J, leaving 3 bases unmatched. The CDR3 spans 12 residues. The CDR3 DNA reads as TGCGCCAGCAGCAACAGGGGGCTCGAAGCTTTCTTT. It codes for CASSNRGLEAFF.

The J gene is TRBJ1-4, the V gene TRBV7-9; 9 bases fit TRBD1. This CDR3 comprises 14 residues. The germline CDR1 and CDR2 sequences are SEHNR and FQNEAQ (reference sequence). The V and J ends lost 8 bases and 3 bases, in that order; junction bases with no gene match: 4. The CDR3 DNA is TGTGCCAGCGAACAGGGGGCGGCTAATGAAAAACTGTTTTTT. Translating gives CASEQGAANEKLFF.

V and J are TRBV7-9 and TRBJ1-6; 7 bases align to TRBD1. The germline V gene has CDR1 SEHNR and CDR2 FQNEAQ (reference sequence). The ends lost 5 bases at V and 4 bases at J; junction bases unmatched: 5. The CDR3 spans 15 residues. Here the CDR3 DNA reads TGTGCCAGCAGCACTCAGGACAGGTATAATTCACCCCTCCACTTT. The encoded protein is CASSTQDRYNSPLHF.

This clone appeared a few times. This chain connects TRBV11-2 to TRBJ2-1, with 10 nucleotides matching TRBD2. Per germline, CDR1 SGHAT and CDR2 FQNNGV. This CDR3 has 18 amino acids. After removal of 2 bases from V and 2 bases from J, the junction contained 9 bases not matched to a gene. The CDR3 DNA reads as TGTGCCAGCAGCTTACGGCTAGCGGGAGCCCCTACCTACAATGAGCAGTTCTTC. It is translated as CASSLRLAGAPTYNEQFF.

Here the CDR3 reads CASSVVGRDSSYNEQFF. In nucleotides, the CDR3 is TGTGCCAGCAGCGTAGTTGGGCGGGATAGCTCCTACAATGAGCAGTTCTTC. This chain joins TRBV9 and TRBJ2-1; D may be TRBD2 (6 bases). This CDR3 is built from 17 residues. With 0 bases removed from V and 0 bases from J, the gap between germline ends came to 13 bases. Germline-derived CDR1 and CDR2 are SGDLS and YYNGEE.

The rearrangement links TRBV4-1 to TRBJ1-2, with 10 nucleotides matching TRBD1. The V segment lost 0 bases and the J segment 7 bases; nucleotides outside the gene matches: 8. CDR1 is MGHRA, CDR2 YSYEKL, per germline. The CDR3 contains 16 residues. The CDR3 DNA sequence: TGCGCCAGCAGCCAAGAAGACAGGGGGCAGGGTCCTGGCTACACCTTC. Translated: CASSQEDRGQGPGYTF.

This chain links TRBV30 with TRBJ1-1; no clear D. There are 13 residues in the CDR3. V was trimmed by 3 bases and J by 0 bases, leaving 8 bases between them. CDR1 is GTSNPN and CDR2 is SVGIG in the germline V gene (reference sequence). CDR3 residues: CAWRGHLNTEAFF. The CDR3 region has the DNA TGTGCCTGGAGGGGCCATTTGAACACTGAAGCTTTCTTT.

CDR3 loop: CASQTGINSPLHF. CDR3 in DNA: TGTGCCAGCCAAACAGGGATAAATTCACCCCTCCACTTT. The chain uses TRBV19 and TRBJ1-6; perhaps TRBD1 as D (6 bases). Per the germline V gene, CDR1 is LNHDA and CDR2 is SQIVND (reference sequence). CDR3 length: 13 residues. V dropped 9 bases and J dropped 7 bases, with 13 bases sitting between them.

The rearrangement links TRBV7-6 to TRBJ1-3; no clear D. This CDR3 spans 16 amino acids. Between the trimmed V and J ends, which lost 1 base and 0 bases, there was a span of 10 bases. Germline V CDR1 and CDR2: SGHVS, FNYEAQ. The CDR3 nucleotides are TGTGCCAGCAGCTTAGGTGTCGGGAGCTCTGGAAACACCATATATTTT. Translating gives CASSLGVGSSGNTIYF.

This clone has just a few counts. The J gene is TRBJ1-1, the V gene TRBV11-2; 7 bases line up with TRBD1. With V trimmed by 2 bases and J by 0 bases, 3 bases remained unmatched. The germline V gene has CDR1 SGHAT and CDR2 FQNNGV. This CDR3 spans 15 amino acids. In nucleotides, the CDR3 is TGTGCCAGCAGCTTACAGGGACAGATGAACACTGAAGCTTTCTTT. Protein: CASSLQGQMNTEAFF.

V usage is TRBV19 and J usage is TRBJ1-2; perhaps TRBD1 as D (5 bases). The germline gives CDR1 LNHDA, CDR2 SQIVND (reference sequence). With 4 bases removed from V and 0 bases from J, the gap between germline ends came to 15 bases. This CDR3 spans 16 amino acids. CDR3 residues: CASSTGGRASNYGYTF. DNA for the CDR3: TGTGCCAGTAGTACCGGGGGGAGGGCCTCTAACTATGGCTACACCTTC.

V gene TRBV4-1 combines with J gene TRBJ1-1; the match to TRBD1 covers 7 bases. The germline V gene has CDR1 MGHRA and CDR2 YSYEKL. The V gene end was trimmed by 0 bases and the J gene end by 0 bases; junction bases not matched to a gene: 4. CDR3 length: 16 amino acids. In DNA form, the CDR3 reads TGCGCCAGCAGCCAAGATCCAGGACAGGTGAACACTGAAGCTTTCTTT. It yields the protein CASSQDPGQVNTEAFF.